Each of the 17 T cell receptor beta chains below was sequenced from the same sample in a study of T cell repertoires in cytomegalovirus infection. The antigens for these receptors are not known. MiXCR, run by TCRdb on the reads, gives a single entry per CDR3 protein. The table has approximately 600,000 distinct CDR3 sequences, 35% to 50% seen once; the top ten hold more than 40%. The sample in question was cultured PBMCs, obtained from culture after CMV antigen stimulation. The source of these receptors is a human donor in good health (CMV status not recorded). Some clones in this sample may be carry-over from other donors' samples.

The chain is built from TRBV12-3 or TRBV12-4 and TRBJ1-5; D remains ambiguous. Trimming shortened V by 3 bases and J by 4 bases, and 16 bases separated the two germline ends. The CDR3 is 16 amino acids. The CDR3 DNA reads TGTGCCAGCAGTTTGGGATTAGGGTTGGGGAATCAGCCCCAGCATTTT. Encoded protein: CASSLGLGLGNQPQHF.

In this sample, this clonotype turned up once. This rearrangement joins TRBV4-3 to TRBJ2-1; D is possibly TRBD2 (7 bases). This CDR3 is built from 13 residues. V was shortened by 0 bases and J by 12 bases, with 12 bases between the two germline ends. Per germline, CDR1 LGHNA and CDR2 YSLEER. The CDR3 sequence is CASSQEGGTMQFF. The DNA of the CDR3 is TGCGCCAGCAGCCAAGAAGGGGGGACTATGCAGTTCTTC.

V usage is TRBV7-2 and J usage is TRBJ1-2; 10 bases align to TRBD1. V lost 3 bases, J lost 4 bases, and 5 bases stayed unmatched. Looked up from germline, CDR1 is SGHTA and CDR2 is FQGNSA. CDR3 length: 15 residues. The CDR3 loop reads CASSFRTGGSYGYTF. CDR3 DNA sequence: TGTGCCAGCAGCTTCCGGACAGGGGGTTCCTATGGCTACACCTTC.

This clonotype was seen only a few times. V and J are TRBV7-6 and TRBJ2-7; D call uncertain. CDR1 and CDR2 from the germline V gene are SGHVS and FNYEAQ. The CDR3 runs 14 residues. V lost 2 bases to trimming and J lost 6 bases, with 14 bases between them. The CDR3 sequence: CASSLNPISGEQYF. The CDR3 DNA follows: TGTGCCAGCAGCTTAAATCCTATTTCAGGCGAGCAGTACTTC.

The V and J genes are TRBV5-4 and TRBJ2-2; D is perhaps TRBD1 or TRBD2 (5 bases each). V was pared by 6 bases and J by 6 bases, with 15 bases between. CDR3 length: 14 amino acids. Germline CDR1 and CDR2: SGHNT and YYREEE (reference sequence). Written as DNA, the CDR3 is TGTGCCAGCAACCCGACTGGGACCCCCGGGGAGCTGTTTTTT. It specifies CASNPTGTPGELFF.

The chain joins TRBV6-5 to TRBJ2-4; possible D gene TRBD2, 6 bases. The CDR3 is 15 residues long. The germline V gene has CDR1 MNHEY and CDR2 SVGAGI. V lost 7 bases and J lost 1, with 14 bases in between. The CDR3 reads CASTQGREAKNIQYF. The DNA for the CDR3 is TGTGCCAGCACCCAGGGACGGGAGGCCAAAAACATTCAGTACTTC.

The chain links TRBV7-2 to TRBJ1-6; 10 bases agree with TRBD1. Germline-derived CDR1 and CDR2 are SGHTA and FQGNSA. The J segment lost 7 bases and the V segment lost 5 bases, leaving 8 bases of the junction unmatched. The CDR3 is 16 residues long. CDR3 amino acids: CASSIPGQGSNSPLHF. The CDR3 nucleotides read TGTGCCAGCAGCATCCCGGGACAGGGGTCCAATTCACCCCTCCACTTT.

The chain recombines TRBV28 with TRBJ1-5; 8 bases are shared with TRBD1. Per the germline V gene, CDR1 is MDHEN and CDR2 is SYDVKM. The CDR3 has 15 residues. With V trimmed by 3 bases and J by 7 bases, 8 bases remained unmatched. The CDR3 is CASSFPQGAGQPQHF. CDR3 nucleotide sequence: TGTGCCAGCAGTTTCCCTCAGGGGGCGGGACAGCCCCAGCATTTT.

The chain employs TRBV20-1 and TRBJ2-3, with 7 positions matching TRBD2. CDR1 DFQATT and CDR2 SNEGSKA come from the germline V gene (reference sequence). The CDR3 consists of 16 residues. V trimming: 0 bases; J trimming: 0 bases; junction bases outside the gene matches: 6. In nucleotides, the CDR3 is TGCAGTGCTAGAGATCTTCGGGGGGAGAGCACAGATACGCAGTATTTT. It specifies CSARDLRGESTDTQYF.

This clonotype was recorded at least ten times. V usage is TRBV7-2 and J usage is TRBJ2-5; 12 nucleotides agree with TRBD2. The germline CDR1 and CDR2 sequences are SGHTA and FQGNSA. The CDR3 totals 16 residues. V was clipped by 3 bases and J by 1 base; unmatched bases: 3. The chain's CDR3 is CASSLSTSGGQETQYF. The CDR3 DNA follows: TGTGCCAGCAGCTTGTCGACTAGCGGGGGCCAAGAGACCCAGTACTTC.

The chain links TRBV7-8 to TRBJ1-2; D is uncertain. Germline assignment: CDR1 SGHVS and CDR2 FQNEAQ. This CDR3 has 15 amino acids. The V end was cut by 5 bases, the J end by 1 base, with 14 bases between. The CDR3 region has the DNA TGTGCCAGCAGCCCAAGGGTTGGGTTTAACTATGGCTACACCTTC. Its protein is CASSPRVGFNYGYTF. The variable domain in full, with the rest retrieved from reference TRBV7-8 and TRBJ1-2, is GAGVSQSPRYKVAKRGQDVALRCDPISGHVSLFWYQQALGQGPEFLTYFQNEAQLDKSGLPSDRFFAERPEGSVSTLKIQRTQQEDSAVYLCASSPRVGFNYGYTFGSGTRLTVV.

This clonotype was recorded only once. This chain uses TRBV5-4 with TRBJ1-3; maybe TRBD1 (6 bases). CDR1 SGHNT and CDR2 YYREEE come from the germline V gene (reference sequence). The V gene lost 4 bases and the J gene lost 1 base, with 12 bases spanning the gap. The CDR3 runs to 15 residues. CDR3 region: CASSQATGSGNTIYF. DNA for the CDR3: TGTGCCAGCAGCCAAGCCACAGGGTCTGGAAACACCATATATTTT.

A few counts support this clonotype. The chain employs TRBV5-6 and TRBJ2-2, with a weak D call TRBD1 (6 bases). Trimming took off 3 bases at V and 7 bases at J, with 10 bases between the two ends. The germline gives CDR1 SGHDT, CDR2 YYEEEE. The CDR3 contains 13 residues. In nucleotides, the CDR3 is TGTGCCAGCAGCTCCAGGGGTGTCGGGGAGCTGTTTTTT. Amino acids: CASSSRGVGELFF.

The CDR3 nucleotides read TGTGCCAGCACCTGGGGGACTAGCGGGGGCTCCTACAATGAGCAGTTCTTC. Residues: CASTWGTSGGSYNEQFF. The chain combines TRBV27 with TRBJ2-1, with 14 positions matching TRBD2. The V segment lost 7 bases and the J segment 0 bases; nucleotides outside the gene matches: 5. CDR3 length: 17 residues. Germline CDR1 reads MNHEY; CDR2 reads SMNVEV (reference sequence).

The rearrangement joins TRBV6-6 to TRBJ2-6, with D possibly being TRBD1 or TRBD2 (5 bases each). Germline CDR1 is MNHNY and CDR2 is SVGAGI (reference sequence). Trimming left V 7 bases short and J 0 bases short, with 13 bases between. CDR3 length: 16 residues. The CDR3 bases are TGTGCCAGCAATCGGGACGGAGACTCTGGGGCCAACGTCCTGACTTTC. This encodes CASNRDGDSGANVLTF.

This clonotype was picked up a small number of times. CDR3 sequence (DNA): TGTGCCAGCCGCGTAGGAGGGGGATATGGGGCCAACGTCCTGACTTTC. Protein product: CASRVGGGYGANVLTF. This sequence joins TRBV2 and TRBJ2-6; D possibly matches TRBD1 or TRBD2 (6 bases each). The CDR3 is made up of 16 amino acids. V lost 8 bases, J lost 3 bases, and 17 bases lay in between. The germline gives CDR1 SNHLY, CDR2 FYNNEI.

V and J are TRBV7-2 and TRBJ2-5; 7 bases map to TRBD2. Germline CDR1 and CDR2: SGHTA and FQGNSA. This CDR3 spans 17 amino acids. V lost 4 bases, J lost 5 bases, and 16 bases stayed unmatched. The CDR3 DNA reads TGTGCCAGCAGCTACCGCGGGGGTTTGGAACAAGGGGAGACCCAGTACTTC. It codes for CASSYRGGLEQGETQYF.